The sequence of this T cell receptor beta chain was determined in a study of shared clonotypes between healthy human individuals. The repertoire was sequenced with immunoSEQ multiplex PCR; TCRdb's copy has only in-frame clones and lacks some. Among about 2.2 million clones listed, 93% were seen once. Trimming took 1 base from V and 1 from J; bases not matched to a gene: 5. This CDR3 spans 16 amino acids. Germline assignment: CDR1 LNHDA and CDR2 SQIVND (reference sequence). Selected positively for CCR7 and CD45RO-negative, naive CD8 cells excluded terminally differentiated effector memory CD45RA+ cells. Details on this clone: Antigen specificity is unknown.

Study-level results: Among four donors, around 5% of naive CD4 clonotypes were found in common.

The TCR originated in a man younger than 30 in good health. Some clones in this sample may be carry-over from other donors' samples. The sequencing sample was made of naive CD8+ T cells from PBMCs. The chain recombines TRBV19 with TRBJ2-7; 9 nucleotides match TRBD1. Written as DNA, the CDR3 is TGTGCCAGTAGTATAGGAGGACAGGGGAGGTCCTACGAGCAGTACTTC. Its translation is CASSIGGQGRSYEQYF.